This entry lists 31 T cell receptor beta chains sequenced from one sample in a study of T cells in tuberculosis. Only in-frame clones appear in the TCRdb table, and some are missing; sequencing was by immunoSEQ multiplex PCR. The table includes over 30,000 clones, around 97% detected once. The specimen sequenced was PBMCs. Source of these receptors: a donor aged 10-29 years with latent tuberculosis or without tuberculosis infection.

This chain links TRBV5-8 with TRBJ2-3; a weak D match, TRBD1 (6 bases). V lost 2 bases and J 4 bases, leaving 14 bases between the germline ends. The germline V gene encodes CDR1 SGHTS and CDR2 YDEGEE. The length of the CDR3 is 15 residues. DNA for the CDR3: TGTGCCAGCAGCTTCGCTGGGGGCCGGGCAGATACGCAGTATTTT. Translated: CASSFAGGRADTQYF.

The chain has TRBV5-6 and TRBJ2-1; D ambiguous. CDR3 size: 13 residues. Germline V gene data show CDR1 as SGHDT and CDR2 as YYEEEE. The V and J ends lost 4 bases and 9 bases respectively, with 14 bases between them. For the CDR3, the DNA is TGTGCCAGCAGCACCGCCGAGTCCGTTGAGCAGTTCTTC. It yields the protein CASSTAESVEQFF.

This chain connects TRBV18 to TRBJ1-1, with 8 bases aligning to TRBD1. Trimming removed 1 base from V and 0 bases from J; junction bases left unmatched: 4. Germline V lookup: CDR1 KGHSH, CDR2 LQKENI. This CDR3 contains 16 residues. CDR3 region: CASSPRTGKLNTEAFF. For the CDR3, the DNA is TGTGCCAGCTCACCACGGACAGGGAAACTGAACACTGAAGCTTTCTTT.

This chain connects TRBV2 to TRBJ1-1; 7 bases fit TRBD1. Trimming removed 0 bases from V and 1 base from J; junction bases left unmatched: 2. The CDR3 has 15 residues. Germline V gene sequence: CDR1 SNHLY, CDR2 FYNNEI. The CDR3 is CASSEAPGGNTEAFF. CDR3 bases: TGTGCCAGCAGTGAAGCCCCAGGGGGGAACACTGAAGCTTTCTTT.

The gene calls are TRBV4-1 and TRBJ1-4, with a tentative D call TRBD1 (5 bases). CDR1 is MGHRA, CDR2 YSYEKL, per germline. V lost 5 bases, J lost 1 base, and 11 bases lay in between. The CDR3 covers 15 residues. CDR3 region: CASSLSGLTNEKLFF. CDR3 bases: TGCGCCAGCAGCTTATCAGGGTTAACTAATGAAAAACTGTTTTTT.

The V gene is TRBV2, the J gene TRBJ1-1; D gene ambiguous. Trimming took off 7 bases at V and 10 bases at J, with 13 bases between the two ends. Germline V gives CDR1 SNHLY, CDR2 FYNNEI. The CDR3 consists of 11 residues. CDR3 in amino acids: CASIRTAGAFF. The CDR3 DNA reads as TGTGCCAGCATCCGAACTGCGGGAGCTTTCTTT.

The chain couples TRBV30 to TRBJ1-3, with a tentative D call TRBD1 (6 bases). CDR3 size: 13 residues. Germline V CDR1 and CDR2: GTSNPN, SVGIG (reference sequence). V was clipped by 4 bases and J by 4 bases, with 11 bases between them. This CDR3 reads CAWTAGTGNTIYF. The CDR3 nucleotides read TGTGCCTGGACCGCAGGGACAGGAAACACCATATATTTT.

The chain employs TRBV28 and TRBJ2-1; TRBD1 matches at 8 bases. The CDR3 covers 15 residues. V dropped 6 bases and J dropped 8; count of bases not matched to a gene: 12. Germline values: CDR1 MDHEN, CDR2 SYDVKM. The CDR3 DNA reads TGTGCCAGCAGCCCCAGGACAGGGTTCTCCGATGAGCAGTTCTTC. As protein: CASSPRTGFSDEQFF.

This clone was counted a single time. This chain connects TRBV13 to TRBJ1-1; the D gene is possibly TRBD1 (5 bases). V was clipped by 6 bases and J by 7 bases, with 15 bases between them. The length of the CDR3 is 13 residues. The germline gives CDR1 PRHDT, CDR2 FYEKMQ (reference sequence). The CDR3 protein is CASSGWEGNEAFF. The CDR3 nucleotides read TGTGCCAGCAGTGGGTGGGAGGGGAATGAAGCTTTCTTT.

The chain uses TRBV19 and TRBJ1-3; 7 bases align to TRBD1. V lost 5 bases to trimming and J lost 4 bases; unmatched junction nucleotides: 5. Per the germline V gene, CDR1 is LNHDA and CDR2 is SQIVND (reference sequence). The CDR3 is made up of 14 amino acids. The CDR3 coding sequence is TGTGCCAGTAGTCCGACAGGGCCAGGAAACACCATATATTTT. It encodes CASSPTGPGNTIYF.

The chain employs TRBV4-1 and TRBJ1-5, with 8 positions matching TRBD1. The junction had 6 bases not matched to a gene; V was cut back by 3 bases and J by 2 bases. The CDR3 is made up of 16 amino acids. Germline V gene sequence: CDR1 MGHRA, CDR2 YSYEKL. In DNA, the CDR3 is TGCGCCAGCAGCCAGGGCCTACAGGGGGGCAATCAGCCCCAGCATTTT. It encodes CASSQGLQGGNQPQHF.

The chain combines TRBV30 with TRBJ2-6; the D is unclear. Trimming removed 5 bases at V and 0 bases at J, with 14 bases between. Germline V gives CDR1 GTSNPN, CDR2 SVGIG (reference sequence). This CDR3 is built from 16 residues. CDR3 residues: CAWDSTPLSGANVLTF. CDR3 DNA: TGTGCCTGGGACTCCACCCCCCTCTCTGGGGCCAACGTCCTGACTTTC.

The gene calls are TRBV25-1 and TRBJ2-1; TRBD2 is a possible D gene (6 bases). The germline CDR1 and CDR2 sequences are MGHDK and SYGVNS. The CDR3 is 13 residues long. V was cut by 4 bases and J by 4 bases, with 8 bases left in between. The CDR3 sequence: CASSGGLYNEQFF. CDR3 in DNA: TGTGCCAGCAGTGGGGGACTTTACAATGAGCAGTTCTTC.

The V and J genes are TRBV5-1 and TRBJ1-2, with 9 bases that match TRBD1. The CDR3 loop spans 15 amino acids. Germline CDR1 is SGHRS and CDR2 is YFSETQ. V lost 2 bases to trimming and J lost 1 base; unmatched junction nucleotides: 3. In DNA, the CDR3 is TGCGCCAGCAGCTTCCGGGACAGGGATAACTATGGCTACACCTTC. This encodes CASSFRDRDNYGYTF. Looking up the rest from reference TRBV5-1 and TRBJ1-2 gives the full variable domain: KAGVTQTPRYLIKTRGQQVTLSCSPISGHRSVSWYQQTPGQGLQFLFEYFSETQRNKGNFPGRFSGRQFSNSRSEMNVSTLELGDSALYLCASSFRDRDNYGYTFGSGTRLTVV.

The V and J genes are TRBV10-3 and TRBJ1-1; D might be TRBD1 (6 bases). This CDR3 is built from 15 residues. The germline gives CDR1 ENHRY, CDR2 SYGVKD. Trimming stripped 0 bases from V and 1 base from J, with 9 bases between. The CDR3 bases are TGTGCCATCAGTGAGTCGGGACATACGAACACTGAAGCTTTCTTT. This encodes CAISESGHTNTEAFF.

The chain uses TRBV4-2 and TRBJ2-7; no clear D. The CDR3 spans 13 residues. The ends were cut back, 0 bases at V and 4 bases at J, with 7 bases in the middle. CDR1 is LGHNA, CDR2 YNFKEQ, per germline. CDR3 nucleotide sequence: TGTGCCAGCAGCCAAGAACCCCAGTACGAGCAGTACTTC. It specifies CASSQEPQYEQYF.

The rearrangement links TRBV6-6 to TRBJ1-2, with D unclear. The germline gives CDR1 MNHNY, CDR2 SVGAGI (reference sequence). V was pared by 7 bases and J by 3 bases, with 15 bases between. There are 14 residues in the CDR3. The CDR3 DNA follows: TGTGCCAGCACCCCCGCAGGAATATACTATGGCTACACCTTC. Amino acid sequence: CASTPAGIYYGYTF.

The chain links TRBV10-3 to TRBJ1-1, with TRBD1 matching over 7 bases. Germline assignment: CDR1 ENHRY and CDR2 SYGVKD. This CDR3 is 16 amino acids long. After removal of 0 bases from V and 1 base from J, the junction contained 5 bases not matched to a gene. CDR3 in amino acids: CAISESGTAWNTEAFF. CDR3 nucleotide sequence: TGTGCCATCAGTGAGTCCGGGACAGCTTGGAACACTGAAGCTTTCTTT.

This clone occurred once. This sequence joins TRBV18 and TRBJ1-1; TRBD1 agrees at 9 bases. CDR1 and CDR2 from the germline V gene are KGHSH and LQKENI. Trimming at V came to 2 bases and at J to 1 base, leaving 5 bases not matched to a gene. The CDR3 contains 16 residues. The CDR3 DNA is TGTGCCAGCTCACCATACGGGGACAGGGAGAACACTGAAGCTTTCTTT. It is translated as CASSPYGDRENTEAFF. Looking up the rest from reference TRBV18 and TRBJ1-1 gives the full variable domain: NAGVMQNPRHLVRRRGQEARLRCSPMKGHSHVYWYRQLPEEGLKFMVYLQKENIIDESGMPKERFSAEFPKEGPSILRIQQVVRGDSAAYFCASSPYGDRENTEAFFGQGTRLTVV.

This chain connects TRBV5-8 to TRBJ2-1; perhaps TRBD1 as D (6 bases). In germline, CDR1 is SGHTS, CDR2 YDEGEE. The length of the CDR3 is 15 residues. V dropped 5 bases and J dropped 3 bases, with 15 bases sitting between them. The CDR3 sequence is CASRRSGEDYNEQFF. The CDR3 region has the DNA TGTGCCAGCAGACGTTCAGGGGAAGACTACAATGAGCAGTTCTTC.

This sequence joins TRBV7-2 and TRBJ1-2, with D possibly TRBD1 on 5 matching bases. The V end was cut by 1 base, the J end by 6 bases, with 9 bases between. The CDR3 extends over 13 amino acids. Looked up from germline, CDR1 is SGHTA and CDR2 is FQGNSA. CDR3 sequence (DNA): TGTGCCAGCAGCTTAGGGGGCGGGAATGGCTACACCTTC. Translating gives CASSLGGGNGYTF.

The V and J genes are TRBV5-1 and TRBJ1-1; possibly TRBD1 for D (6 bases). The ends were cut back, 0 bases at V and 10 bases at J, with 13 bases in the middle. The CDR3 extends over 13 amino acids. CDR1 is SGHRS and CDR2 is YFSETQ in the germline V gene. This CDR3 reads CASSLVPGAGAFF. CDR3 in DNA: TGCGCCAGCAGCTTGGTCCCAGGGGCCGGAGCTTTCTTT.

The rearrangement links TRBV5-4 to TRBJ2-2, with 8 bases matching TRBD1. J was trimmed by 6 bases and V by 8 bases; bases with no gene match: 9. The CDR3 is 14 amino acids. From germline, CDR1 is SGHNT and CDR2 YYREEE (reference sequence). The CDR3 DNA reads TGTGCCAGTAGCCAACAGGGGGTCCCCGGGGAGCTGTTTTTT. Its protein is CASSQQGVPGELFF.

This chain joins TRBV2 and TRBJ1-2; possibly TRBD1 for D (6 bases). Germline loops: CDR1 SNHLY, CDR2 FYNNEI. This CDR3 is 15 amino acids long. Trimming removed 7 bases from V and 6 bases from J, with 21 bases in between. The CDR3, as DNA: TGTGCCAGCACAACGGAGGCAGGGGCCTACAATGGCTACACCTTC. It codes for CASTTEAGAYNGYTF.

The gene calls are TRBV6-5 and TRBJ2-7; tentatively, D is TRBD1 (7 bases). This CDR3 contains 15 residues. The germline V gene encodes CDR1 MNHEY and CDR2 SVGAGI. The ends were cut back, 5 bases at V and 2 bases at J, with 16 bases in the middle. This CDR3 is CASSNRQGLPYEQYF. The CDR3 DNA reads TGTGCCAGCAGTAACCGACAGGGACTGCCCTACGAGCAGTACTTC.

V and J are TRBV7-6 and TRBJ1-1; weak D call: TRBD1 (5 bases). Trimming took 7 bases from V and 0 from J, leaving 12 bases between them. This CDR3 spans 14 amino acids. Germline assignment: CDR1 SGHVS and CDR2 FNYEAQ. The CDR3 DNA sequence: TGTGCCAGCACGCGGGACGGAGTGAACACTGAAGCTTTCTTT. It codes for CASTRDGVNTEAFF.

The chain recombines TRBV7-9 with TRBJ1-2; perhaps TRBD1 as D (5 bases). With 5 bases removed from V and 3 bases from J, the gap between germline ends came to 13 bases. CDR1 and CDR2 (germline): SEHNR, FQNEAQ (reference sequence). CDR3 length equals 14 residues. The CDR3 DNA follows: TGTGCCAGCAGCGGCAGGGTACGGGACTATGGCTACACCTTC. Its translation: CASSGRVRDYGYTF.

J is TRBJ2-3 and V is TRBV27; 7 positions match TRBD2. The CDR3 runs 16 residues. Germline-derived CDR1 and CDR2 are MNHEY and SMNVEV (reference sequence). V was clipped by 5 bases and J by 0 bases; unmatched bases: 8. The DNA of the CDR3 is TGTGCCAGCAGTATAATAGCGGGCGTAAGCACAGATACGCAGTATTTT. Its translation is CASSIIAGVSTDTQYF.

The chain employs TRBV5-1 and TRBJ1-5; the match to TRBD1 covers 7 bases. The ends lost 3 bases at V and 3 bases at J; junction bases unmatched: 9. Germline V gene sequence: CDR1 SGHRS, CDR2 YFSETQ. The length of the CDR3 is 16 residues. The CDR3 coding sequence is TGCGCCAGCAGCTCTGGGGACAGCCTTAACAATCAGCCCCAGCATTTT. Its translation: CASSSGDSLNNQPQHF.

The chain couples TRBV2 to TRBJ1-1, with D perhaps matching TRBD1 (5 bases). V lost 5 bases and J 2 bases, leaving 9 bases between the germline ends. The CDR3 is made up of 13 amino acids. Germline loops: CDR1 SNHLY, CDR2 FYNNEI. CDR3 sequence reads: CASSLDSNTEAFF. DNA for the CDR3: TGTGCCAGCAGTCTAGACAGTAACACTGAAGCTTTCTTT.

This chain links TRBV19 with TRBJ1-5; 7 nucleotides line up with TRBD1. Per germline, CDR1 LNHDA and CDR2 SQIVND (reference sequence). CDR3 length equals 14 residues. J gave up 3 bases and V 6 bases, and 5 bases lay outside the gene matches. The CDR3 sequence is CASRAGGVNQPQHF. CDR3 nucleotides: TGTGCCAGTAGGGCAGGGGGAGTCAATCAGCCCCAGCATTTT.